This T cell receptor (beta chain) was profiled in a study of beta chain features in type 1 diabetes. This clone was recorded once. Sequenced material consisted of expressed TCRB transcripts (all of the isolated RNA was reverse transcribed). Here immunoSEQ multiplex PCR was the method, and the copy in TCRdb shows in-frame clones only, minus some. The repertoire holds about 260,000 clones, with around 68% as singletons. Germline loops: CDR1 SQVTM, CDR2 ANQGSEA. The CDR3 is made up of 13 amino acids. With 2 bases removed from V and 5 bases from J, the gap between germline ends came to 12 bases. Each population that was sorted was more than 95% pure.

This clonotype was obtained from a man aged 25 to 40 in good health. Sample: naive CD4+ T cells from blood. The rearrangement uses TRBV29-1 and TRBJ1-2; D remains unclear. The CDR3 reads CSVEKRGRYGYTF. DNA of the CDR3: TGCAGCGTTGAAAAAAGAGGGCGATATGGCTACACCTTC.